Here is one T cell receptor (beta chain) with its context. Trimming removed 4 bases at V and 2 bases at J, with 8 bases between. The germline gives CDR1 SGHAT, CDR2 FQNNGV. The CDR3 sequence is 13 residues long. This sample was taken from a study of blood T cell repertoires in COVID-19. Across the whole study: Donors in the United States, Italy and Spain gave samples during acute or convalescent COVID-19. PBMCs, B-cell-depleted T cells, or T cells were the source of the cDNA or gDNA that made up the material.

In the original workflow: Amplification of reference gene primers was used by the study to estimate nucleated cell counts. Repertoires were generated with immunoSEQ multiplex PCR, while TCRdb's copy carries only in-frame clones and drops some. For V, J and clone size, that table is used; D and trimming come from the DNA. The sample includes about 83,000 clones, more than 85% of them seen just once. Input material: peripheral blood. V gene TRBV11-2 combines with J gene TRBJ1-2; tentative D call: TRBD1 (6 bases). This receptor was obtained from a man older than 75 with active or convalescent COVID-19. CDR3 sequence (DNA): TGTGCCAGCAGCTCTACAGGGAACTATGGCTACACCTTC. Translated: CASSSTGNYGYTF.